These T cell receptor beta chains were read from a single sample in a study of T cell responses to AZD1222 COVID-19 vaccine. Assay used: immunoSEQ multiplex PCR; TCRdb lists only in-frame clones, some missing. There are 130,000 to 150,000 clones in the sample; roughly 91% occur only once, and approximately 2% lies in the top ten. The sequencing used peripheral blood, collected on day 0 of AZD1222 vaccination. The receptors derive from an adult in good health. CDR3s include the opening cysteine and the closing phenylalanine or tryptophan. Fields, in order: D gene, J gene, clone size, V gene, CDR3 protein, CDR3 DNA. The D gene is left open where the match is weak. Expanded clones are given a class, and other clones once, few, many or no size at all.

TRBD2	TRBJ2-3	NA	TRBV4-2	CASSQGLAVKDTQYF	TGTGCCAGCAGCCAAGGGCTAGCGGTCAAAGATACGCAGTATTTT
NA	TRBJ1-6	NA	TRBV30	CAWTVGVSPLHF	TGTGCCTGGACCGTCGGCGTTTCACCCCTCCACTTT
TRBD1	TRBJ1-2	once	TRBV4-1	CASSQGAGQVTAGYTF	TGCGCCAGCAGCCAAGGGGCGGGACAGGTGACTGCCGGCTACACCTTC
TRBD1	TRBJ1-2	NA	TRBV9	CASSEGTGFGYTF	TGTGCCAGCAGCGAGGGGACAGGGTTCGGCTACACCTTC
TRBD1	TRBJ2-7	NA	TRBV7-3	CASSPTGTGGGEQYF	TGTGCCAGCAGCCCGACCGGGACAGGGGGCGGCGAGCAGTACTTC
TRBD2	TRBJ2-7	NA	TRBV6-5	CASSYSLAGSYEQYF	TGTGCCAGCAGTTACTCACTAGCGGGTTCCTACGAGCAGTACTTC
TRBD1	TRBJ1-2	NA	TRBV19	CASTTGAYGYTF	TGTGCCAGTACGACAGGGGCCTATGGCTACACCTTC
NA	TRBJ1-4	NA	TRBV5-1	CASSLRGGSDEKLFF	TGCGCCAGCAGCCTTCGGGGAGGGTCGGATGAAAAACTGTTTTTT
NA	TRBJ2-6	NA	TRBV6-5	CASSISGANVLTF	TGTGCCAGCAGTATCTCTGGGGCCAACGTCCTGACTTTC
TRBD2	TRBJ2-3	NA	TRBV7-3	CASSSGLAGDTQYF	TGTGCCAGCAGCTCGGGACTAGCGGGGGATACGCAGTATTTT
NA	TRBJ2-3	NA	TRBV25-1	CASSAMEGFTDTQYF	TGTGCCAGCAGTGCCATGGAGGGTTTCACAGATACGCAGTATTTT
TRBD1	TRBJ1-6	few	TRBV19	CASVSDRSNSPLHF	TGTGCCAGCGTCTCGGACAGGTCTAATTCACCCCTCCACTTT
NA	TRBJ1-5	NA	TRBV5-1	CASSLNQPQHF	TGCGCCAGCAGCTTAAATCAGCCCCAGCATTTT